These 30 T cell receptor beta chains share one sample of origin, sequenced in a study of tumor-infiltrating lymphocytes in primary liver carcinoma. Germline DNA was extracted alongside blood RNA, which was obtained from unsorted whole blood. A constant-region primer primed TCR beta cDNA synthesis from roughly 500 ng of total RNA. A slightly modified ARM-PCR protocol with three nested multiplex PCR rounds produced these TCR beta libraries. The two initial PCR rounds, ten to eleven cycles each, used TRBV1-TRBV30 forward and C-beta reverse primers. A single record per CDR3 protein comes from TCRdb applying MiXCR to the multiplex PCR reads. The profile shows 300,000 to 400,000 distinct CDR3 sequences, approximately 65% of them singletons. Sequencing input: peripheral blood. Receptors were obtained from a man aged 40-55 years with primary liver carcinoma and hepatitis B virus infection.

This chain links TRBV7-9 with TRBJ1-2; the D gene is possibly TRBD1 (6 bases). CDR1 is SEHNR, CDR2 FQNEAQ, per germline (reference sequence). This CDR3 contains 14 residues. V lost 5 bases to trimming and J lost 4 bases, with 14 bases between them. CDR3 loop: CASSRAGAIYGYTF. The CDR3 region has the DNA TGTGCCAGCAGCAGAGCGGGGGCGATCTATGGCTACACCTTC. The whole variable domain, filled in from reference TRBV7-9 and TRBJ1-2, reads DTGVSQNPRHKITKRGQNVTFRCDPISEHNRLYWYRQTLGQGPEFLTYFQNEAQLEKSRLLSDRFSAERPKGSFSTLEIQRTEQGDSAMYLCASSRAGAIYGYTFGSGTRLTVV.

The chain has TRBV5-1 and TRBJ1-5; D not certain. The germline gives CDR1 SGHRS, CDR2 YFSETQ. Trimming left V 5 bases short and J 2 bases short, with 14 bases between. The CDR3 loop spans 15 amino acids. Here the CDR3 reads CASRESGGGNQPQHF. CDR3 DNA sequence: TGCGCCAGCAGGGAGTCGGGCGGGGGCAATCAGCCCCAGCATTTT.

In regard to this clonotype: Compared with germline, one end of the junction differs, possibly owing to a read error. The chain couples TRBV11-1 to TRBJ2-1; possibly TRBD1 for D (5 bases). The CDR3 is made up of 15 amino acids. Germline CDR1 is SGHAT and CDR2 is FQDESV (reference sequence). CDR3 in DNA: TGTGCCAGCAGCGCTCACAGGCGACAATTGTGTGAGAAGTTCTTC. It translates to CASSAHRRQLCEKFF.

To note about this clonotype: A much more abundant neighbour one base away suggests this may be a read error. The CDR3 DNA reads TGTGCCAACAGTCCAGCCGGCCAGGGGAGCAGCACAGATACGCAGTATTTT. Amino acids: CANSPAGQGSSTDTQYF. This rearrangement joins TRBV28 to TRBJ2-3, with D maybe TRBD1 (6 bases). The CDR3 loop spans 17 amino acids. Germline CDR1 reads MDHEN; CDR2 reads SYDVKM.

Details on this clonotype: The CDR3 does not close with the conserved phenylalanine or tryptophan, likely indicating a read error. No DNA is shown, since the ends of the CDR3 on it are uncertain; the CDR3 is the one TCRdb lists. The rearrangement uses TRBV11-2 and TRBJ1-2. The CDR3 numbers 12 amino acids, ends counted. In germline, CDR1 is SGHAT, CDR2 FQNNGV. The CDR3 sequence: CACSPTGYGYIL.

This clonotype was seen once. CDR3 protein: CSVQGQGNTGELFF. The CDR3 bases are TGCAGCGTTCAAGGACAGGGTAACACCGGGGAGCTGTTTTTT. J is TRBJ2-2 and V is TRBV29-1; the match to TRBD1 covers 8 bases. This CDR3 has 14 amino acids. The trim removed 5 bases at V and 2 bases at J, leaving 4 bases unmatched. Germline lookup yields CDR1 SQVTM and CDR2 ANQGSEA.

As concerns this clonotype: Possible read error: a much larger clone is one base away. The CDR3 DNA sequence: TGTGCCAGCAGTTACCCTACCTTCTCCTACGAGCAGTACTTC. As protein: CASSYPTFSYEQYF. V and J are TRBV6-2 or TRBV6-3 and TRBJ2-7, with D unclear. Trimming removed 2 bases at V and 0 bases at J, with 8 bases between. The CDR3 length is 14 residues. Germline lookup yields CDR1 MNHEY and CDR2 SVGEGT.

In the case of this clonotype: A read error may be the cause here, since a much bigger clone is one base away. V gene TRBV10-3 combines with J gene TRBJ2-1, with D perhaps TRBD2 (6 bases). The CDR3 sequence is 12 residues long. Germline CDR1 and CDR2: ENHRY and SYGVKD. The CDR3 DNA is TGTGCCCATGGCCCGGACTACAATGAGCACTTCTTC. Its protein product is CAHGPDYNEHFF.

The rearrangement uses TRBV20-1 and TRBJ1-5; TRBD1 is a possible D gene (6 bases). V was cut by 6 bases and J by 4 bases, with 13 bases left in between. Germline assignment: CDR1 DFQATT and CDR2 SNEGSKA (reference sequence). The CDR3 contains 13 residues. CDR3 coding DNA: TGCAGTGCAACACGGGGACAAAATCAGCCCCAGCATTTT. This translates into CSATRGQNQPQHF.

Regarding this clonotype: At one of its ends the junction is not consistent with the germline gene, which may arise from a read error. The rearrangement joins TRBV11-2 to TRBJ2-7; D remains unclear. The CDR3 extends over 14 amino acids. Per the germline V gene, CDR1 is SGHAT and CDR2 is FQNNGV. CDR3 protein: CAGSLSQNSYKQYF. The CDR3 DNA follows: TGTGCCGGCAGCTTATCGCAGAACTCCTACAAGCAGTACTTC.

Points on this clonotype: The junction departs from germline at one end; a sequencing error may be responsible. The chain carries TRBV28 and TRBJ2-4; TRBD2 matches 8 bases. CDR3 length: 16 amino acids. Looked up from germline, CDR1 is MDHEN and CDR2 is SYDVKM. The CDR3 region has the DNA TGTGCCAGCAGTTTTCCGGGAGGGCCTCGTAAGAACATTCATTACTTC. Its protein is CASSFPGGPRKNIHYF.

In regard to this clonotype: One base away lies a much larger clone, so this may be a sequencing read error. The chain links TRBV4-1 to TRBJ2-1, with D possibly TRBD2 on 6 matching bases. This CDR3 region has 15 residues. Germline V gives CDR1 MGHRA, CDR2 YSYEKL. CDR3 sequence reads: CASRKTSEDRVGQSF. DNA of the CDR3: TGCGCCAGCAGGAAGACTAGTGAGGATAGGGTGGGGCAGTCCTTC.

As for this clonotype: Sequence at one end of the junction differs from germline and may be a read error. The genes are TRBV11-2 and TRBJ2-3, with a weak D call TRBD2 (5 bases). This CDR3 is built from 15 residues. Germline V gives CDR1 SGHAT, CDR2 FQNNGV. The CDR3 loop reads CASSLCSDRTDTQYF. In nucleotides, the CDR3 is TGTGCCAGCAGCTTATGTAGCGACCGCACGGATACGCAGTATTTT. Filled out from reference TRBV11-2 and TRBJ2-3, the complete variable domain reads EAGVAQSPRYKIIEKRQSVAFWCNPISGHATLYWYQQILGQGPKLLIQFQNNGVVDDSQLPKDRFSAERLKGVDSTLKIQPAKLEDSAVYLCASSLCSDRTDTQYFGPGTRLTVL.

This clonotype came up a few times. This sequence is one base from a far larger clone and is likely a read error. The V gene is TRBV11-2, the J gene TRBJ2-5; D uncertain. Germline V gene sequence: CDR1 SGHAT, CDR2 FQNNGV. CDR3 length: 11 amino acids. CDR3: CVSSRQETQYF. Written as DNA, the CDR3 is TGTGTCAGCAGCCGACAAGAGACCCAGTACTTC.

With respect to this clonotype: This could be a read error, since a much larger clone is one nucleotide away. The gene calls are TRBV6-6 and TRBJ1-4, with 7 bases lining up with TRBD1. CDR3 length equals 14 residues. The trim removed 5 bases at V and 7 bases at J, leaving 7 bases unmatched. CDR1 MNHNY and CDR2 SVGAGI come from the germline V gene (reference sequence). CDR3 nucleotide sequence: TGTGCCAGCAGTCCCGGGACAGAGAGTGAAAAACTGTTTTTT. Its translation: CASSPGTESEKLFF.

This clonotype has only a few counts. The V and J genes are TRBV30 and TRBJ2-5; 12 bases line up with TRBD2. Germline-derived CDR1 and CDR2 are GTSNPN and SVGIG (reference sequence). J gave up 5 bases and V 3 bases, and 10 bases lay outside the gene matches. CDR3 length: 16 residues. The CDR3 loop is CAWRAKLAGGGETQYF. In DNA form, the CDR3 reads TGTGCCTGGAGAGCGAAACTAGCGGGAGGTGGGGAGACCCAGTACTTC.

V and J are TRBV12-3 or TRBV12-4 and TRBJ2-5; a weak D match, TRBD1 (6 bases). V was shortened by 5 bases and J by 4 bases, with 20 bases between the two germline ends. The CDR3 extends over 16 amino acids. The CDR3 sequence is CASSTRPGHLLETQYF. Here the CDR3 DNA reads TGTGCCAGCAGTACCCGACCGGGACACCTCTTAGAGACCCAGTACTTC.

A remark on this clonotype: The junction does not match germline at one end; this may be a read error. The chain is built from TRBV6-6 and TRBJ1-5; tentative D call: TRBD1 (5 bases). Germline V CDR1 and CDR2: MNHNY, SVGAGI (reference sequence). This CDR3 contains 16 residues. This chain's CDR3 is CASSHSSGGGNQPQHF. The DNA of the CDR3 is TGTGCCAGCAGTCACTCGTCAGGAGGGGGCAATCAGCCCCAGCATTTT.

This clonotype was found many times. The junction differs from germline at one of its ends, possibly a read error. This chain links TRBV4-1 with TRBJ2-3; 7 bases match TRBD2. This CDR3 comprises 15 residues. CDR1 is MGHRA, CDR2 YSYEKL, per germline. The CDR3 nucleotides are TGCGCCAGCAGCCAAGTGTGGGAGGGCACAAATACGCAGTATTTT. Its translation: CASSQVWEGTNTQYF.

In regard to this clonotype: Without the conserved terminal phenylalanine or tryptophan, this CDR3 likely stems from a read error. The chain has TRBV29-1 and TRBJ1-1; D ambiguous. The germline V gene has CDR1 SQVTM and CDR2 ANQGSEA. V lost 7 bases, J lost 1 base, and 16 bases lay in between. This CDR3 is built from 14 residues. The CDR3 reads CSDEPLTANTEAFL. CDR3 nucleotides: TGCAGCGATGAGCCCCTGACCGCGAACACTGAAGCTTTCTTA.

As regards this clonotype: This may stem from a read error, because a much larger clone lies one nucleotide away. This chain uses TRBV10-3 with TRBJ2-6; D call uncertain. The CDR3 covers 12 residues. The germline V gene has CDR1 ENHRY and CDR2 SYGVKD. The CDR3 loop reads CTITTGANVLTF. The CDR3 coding sequence is TGTACCATCACCACGGGGGCCAACGTCCTGACTTTC.

About this clonotype: Just one base apart from a much larger clone, this may be a read error. The chain joins TRBV4-2 to TRBJ1-1, with D perhaps matching TRBD1 (5 bases). The CDR3 has 15 residues. CDR1 and CDR2 (germline): LGHNA, YNFKEQ. CDR3 DNA: TGTGTCAGCAGCCACGGGGCCGCTGGGAACACTGAAGCTTTCTTT. This gives the protein CVSSHGAAGNTEAFF.

With respect to this clonotype: With a much larger clone just one base away, this may be a read error. A read error is likely, as this CDR3 ends without the conserved phenylalanine or tryptophan. The rearrangement joins TRBV6-1 to TRBJ1-5; D ambiguous. The CDR3 has 16 residues. The V gene's germline CDR1 is MNHNS and CDR2 SASEGT. V lost 0 bases to trimming and J lost 4 bases, with 13 bases between them. CDR3 nucleotides: TGTGCCAGCAGTGAAGCAGCAGGCCTTAGGAATCAGCCCCAGCATCTT. Residues: CASSEAAGLRNQPQHL.

The chain is built from TRBV5-5 and TRBJ2-7; 11 positions match TRBD1. The CDR3 is 14 residues long. V shed 5 bases and J 5 bases; nucleotides not matched to a gene: 6. Looked up from germline, CDR1 is SGHKS and CDR2 is YYEKEE (reference sequence). The CDR3 region is CASRTRDRGDEQYF. CDR3 coding DNA: TGTGCCAGCAGGACAAGGGACAGGGGGGACGAGCAGTACTTC.

Details on this clonotype: The final CDR3 position lacks the conserved phenylalanine or tryptophan, pointing to a likely read error. The chain uses TRBV11-1 and TRBJ2-4, with 9 bases aligning to TRBD1. Germline CDR1 reads SGHAT; CDR2 reads FQDESV (reference sequence). CDR3 size: 17 residues. DNA of the CDR3: TGTGCTAGCAGCTCGAGGACAGGGGCGGTCGACAAAAACATTCAGTACTTG. Protein product: CASSSRTGAVDKNIQYL.

The chain recombines TRBV5-6 with TRBJ1-5; D is undetermined. CDR3 length: 13 amino acids. V was pared by 0 bases and J by 5 bases, with 6 bases between. In germline, CDR1 is SGHDT, CDR2 YYEEEE. The CDR3 sequence: CASSLGSYQPQHF. The CDR3 DNA reads TGTGCCAGCAGCTTGGGCAGCTATCAGCCCCAGCATTTT.

In regard to this clonotype: A much more abundant neighbour one base away suggests this may be a read error. J is TRBJ2-1 and V is TRBV4-1; D is undetermined. Trimming removed 6 bases from V and 7 bases from J, with 13 bases in between. Germline CDR1 reads MGHRA; CDR2 reads YSYEKL. This CDR3 contains 13 residues. DNA of the CDR3: TGCGCCAGCAGACCCCGGTCAGAAAATGAGCAGTTCTTC. It is translated as CASRPRSENEQFF.

Ten or more counts support this clonotype. The V and J genes are TRBV11-2 and TRBJ1-2; TRBD1 might be the D (5 bases). The germline V gene encodes CDR1 SGHAT and CDR2 FQNNGV. Trimming removed 5 bases at V and 2 bases at J, with 9 bases between. The CDR3 is 13 residues long. CDR3 bases: TGTGCCAGCAGCCCTCGACAGAACTATGGCTACACCTTC. Protein product: CASSPRQNYGYTF.

A word on this clonotype: This clone may be a read error of a much larger clone one base away. The J gene is TRBJ2-3, the V gene TRBV5-4; D not certain. The CDR3 is 14 residues long. The ends were cut back, 1 base at V and 0 bases at J, with 6 bases in the middle. Germline V gives CDR1 SGHNT, CDR2 YYREEE (reference sequence). The CDR3, as DNA: TGTGCCAGCAGCTTGCAGCAGAGCACAGATACGCAGTATTTT. Translation gives CASSLQQSTDTQYF.

This clonotype was recorded only once. The chain employs TRBV11-2 and TRBJ1-1; D is ambiguous. CDR1 is SGHAT, CDR2 FQNNGV, per germline. CDR3 length equals 18 residues. V gave up 1 base and J gave up 2 bases, with 20 bases separating them. CDR3 bases: TGTGCCAGCAGCTTAGTAGGGTGGCGTATGTCCATTAACACTGAAGCTTTCTTT. Translating it yields CASSLVGWRMSINTEAFF.